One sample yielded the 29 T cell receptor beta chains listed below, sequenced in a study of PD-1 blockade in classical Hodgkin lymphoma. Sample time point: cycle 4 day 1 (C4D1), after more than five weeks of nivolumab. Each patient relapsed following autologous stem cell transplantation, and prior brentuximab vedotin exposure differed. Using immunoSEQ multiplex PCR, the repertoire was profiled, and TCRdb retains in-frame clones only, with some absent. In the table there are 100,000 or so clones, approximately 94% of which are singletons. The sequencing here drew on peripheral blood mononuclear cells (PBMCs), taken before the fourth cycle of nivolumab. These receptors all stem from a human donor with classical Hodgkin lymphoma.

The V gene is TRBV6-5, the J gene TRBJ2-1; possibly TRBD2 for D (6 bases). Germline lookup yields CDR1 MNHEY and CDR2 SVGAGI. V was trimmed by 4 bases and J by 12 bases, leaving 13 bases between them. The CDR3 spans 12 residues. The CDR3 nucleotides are TGTGCCAGCAGTTCGCGACTAGTTGGGCAGTTCTTC. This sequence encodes CASSSRLVGQFF.

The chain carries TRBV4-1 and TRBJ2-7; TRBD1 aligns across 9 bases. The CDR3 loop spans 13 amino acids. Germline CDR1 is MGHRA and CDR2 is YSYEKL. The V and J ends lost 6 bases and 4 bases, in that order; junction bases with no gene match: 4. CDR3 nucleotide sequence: TGCGCCAGCAGTATGACAGGGGGTTACGAGCAGTACTTC. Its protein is CASSMTGGYEQYF.

CDR3 amino acids: CASSLTGPNYGYTF. The CDR3 DNA reads as TGTGCCAGCAGTTTGACAGGCCCTAACTATGGCTACACCTTC. This chain links TRBV28 with TRBJ1-2; TRBD1 is a possible D gene (6 bases). The germline gives CDR1 MDHEN, CDR2 SYDVKM. This CDR3 has 14 residues. Trimming shortened V by 3 bases and J by 0 bases, and 8 bases separated the two germline ends.

The CDR3 sequence is CASSQERLVDGYTF. CDR3 DNA sequence: TGCGCCAGCAGCCAAGAGAGGCTCGTAGACGGCTACACCTTC. The rearrangement joins TRBV4-1 to TRBJ1-2; D call uncertain. V was trimmed by 0 bases and J by 8 bases, leaving 13 bases between them. The CDR3 length is 14 residues. Per the germline V gene, CDR1 is MGHRA and CDR2 is YSYEKL.

CDR3 DNA sequence: TGTGCCAGCAGCTTAGCGCGGGACAGGGGTGATGAAAAACTGTTTTTT. It specifies CASSLARDRGDEKLFF. This chain links TRBV7-2 with TRBJ1-4; 10 bases agree with TRBD1. Germline V gene data show CDR1 as SGHTA and CDR2 as FQGNSA. The junction had 4 bases not matched to a gene; V was cut back by 0 bases and J by 6 bases. This CDR3 is 16 amino acids long.

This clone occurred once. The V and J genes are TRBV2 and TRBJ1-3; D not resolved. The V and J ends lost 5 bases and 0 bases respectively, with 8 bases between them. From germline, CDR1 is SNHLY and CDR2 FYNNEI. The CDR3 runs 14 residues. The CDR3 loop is CASSPDVSGNTIYF. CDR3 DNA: TGTGCCAGCAGTCCGGACGTCTCTGGAAACACCATATATTTT.

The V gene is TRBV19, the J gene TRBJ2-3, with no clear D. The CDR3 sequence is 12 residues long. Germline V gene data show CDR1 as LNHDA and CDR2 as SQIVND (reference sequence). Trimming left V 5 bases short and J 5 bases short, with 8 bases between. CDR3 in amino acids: CASSHGQDTQYF. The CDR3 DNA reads TGTGCCAGTAGTCACGGGCAAGATACGCAGTATTTT.

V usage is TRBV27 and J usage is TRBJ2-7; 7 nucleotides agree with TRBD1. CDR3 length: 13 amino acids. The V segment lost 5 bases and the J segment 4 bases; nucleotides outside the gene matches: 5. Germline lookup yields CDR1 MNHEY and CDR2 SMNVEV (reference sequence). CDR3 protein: CASSLGTDYEQYF. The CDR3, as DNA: TGTGCCAGCAGTCTCGGGACAGATTACGAGCAGTACTTC.

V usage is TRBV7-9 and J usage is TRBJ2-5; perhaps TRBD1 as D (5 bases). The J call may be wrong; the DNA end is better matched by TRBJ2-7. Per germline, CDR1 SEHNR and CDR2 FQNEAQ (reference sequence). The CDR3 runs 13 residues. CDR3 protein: CASSLSRDYEQYF. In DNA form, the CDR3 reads TGTGCCAGCAGCTTAAGCAGGGACTACGAGCAGTACTTC.

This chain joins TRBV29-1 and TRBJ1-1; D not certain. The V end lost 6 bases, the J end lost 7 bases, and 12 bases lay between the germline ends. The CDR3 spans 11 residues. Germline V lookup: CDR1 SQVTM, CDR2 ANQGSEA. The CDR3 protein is CSVPGRIEAFF. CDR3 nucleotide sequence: TGCAGCGTCCCCGGTCGAATTGAAGCTTTCTTT. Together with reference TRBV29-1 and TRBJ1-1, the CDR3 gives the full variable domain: SAVISQKPSRDICQRGTSLTIQCQVDSQVTMMFWYRQQPGQSLTLIATANQGSEATYESGFVIDKFPISRPNLTFSTLTVSNMSPEDSSIYLCSVPGRIEAFFGQGTRLTVV.

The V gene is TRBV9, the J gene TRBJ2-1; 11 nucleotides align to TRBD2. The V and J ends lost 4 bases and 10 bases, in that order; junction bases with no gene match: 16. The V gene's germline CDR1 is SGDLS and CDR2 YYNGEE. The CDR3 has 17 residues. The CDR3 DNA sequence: TGTGCCAGCAGCACCCAGGTAGCGGGAGGGCCTATCGGCGAGCAGTTCTTC. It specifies CASSTQVAGGPIGEQFF.

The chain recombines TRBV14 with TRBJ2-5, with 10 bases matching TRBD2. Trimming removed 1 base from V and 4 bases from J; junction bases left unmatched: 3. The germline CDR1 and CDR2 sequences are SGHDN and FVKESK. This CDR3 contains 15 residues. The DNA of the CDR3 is TGTGCCAGCAGCCAAGCCCGACTAGCGGGAGAGACCCAGTACTTC. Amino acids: CASSQARLAGETQYF. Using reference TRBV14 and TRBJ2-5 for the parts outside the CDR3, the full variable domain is EAGVTQFPSHSVIEKGQTVTLRCDPISGHDNLYWYRRVMGKEIKFLLHFVKESKQDESGMPNNRFLAERTGGTYSTLKVQPAELEDSGVYFCASSQARLAGETQYFGPGTRLLVL.

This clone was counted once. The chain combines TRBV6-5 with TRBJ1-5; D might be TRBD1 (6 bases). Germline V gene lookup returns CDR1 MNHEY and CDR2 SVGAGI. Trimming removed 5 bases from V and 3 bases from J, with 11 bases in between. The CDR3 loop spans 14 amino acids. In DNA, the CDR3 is TGTGCCAGCAGTCTAACAGGGATCAATCAGCCCCAGCATTTT. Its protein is CASSLTGINQPQHF.

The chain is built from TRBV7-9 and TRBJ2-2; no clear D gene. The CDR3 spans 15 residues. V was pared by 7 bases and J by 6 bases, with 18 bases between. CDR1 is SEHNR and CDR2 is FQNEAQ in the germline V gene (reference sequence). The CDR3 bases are TGTGCCAGCATTTGGGGTTTCAGTGAGGCCGGGGAGCTGTTTTTT. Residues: CASIWGFSEAGELFF.

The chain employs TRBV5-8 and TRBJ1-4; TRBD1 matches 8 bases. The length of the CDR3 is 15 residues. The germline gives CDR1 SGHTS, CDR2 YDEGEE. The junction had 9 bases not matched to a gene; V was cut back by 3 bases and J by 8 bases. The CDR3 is CASSSLRGLREKLFF. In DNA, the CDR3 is TGTGCCAGCAGCTCACTCAGGGGGCTTAGAGAAAAACTGTTTTTT.

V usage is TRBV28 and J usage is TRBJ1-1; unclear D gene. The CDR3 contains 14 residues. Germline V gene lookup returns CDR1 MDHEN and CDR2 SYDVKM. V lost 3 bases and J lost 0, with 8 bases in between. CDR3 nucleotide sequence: TGTGCCAGCAGTTTTATCTGGGTGAACACTGAAGCTTTCTTT. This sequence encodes CASSFIWVNTEAFF. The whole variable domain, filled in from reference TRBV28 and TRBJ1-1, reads DVKVTQSSRYLVKRTGEKVFLECVQDMDHENMFWYRQDPGLGLRLIYFSYDVKMKEKGDIPEGYSVSREKKERFSLILESASTNQTSMYLCASSFIWVNTEAFFGQGTRLTVV.

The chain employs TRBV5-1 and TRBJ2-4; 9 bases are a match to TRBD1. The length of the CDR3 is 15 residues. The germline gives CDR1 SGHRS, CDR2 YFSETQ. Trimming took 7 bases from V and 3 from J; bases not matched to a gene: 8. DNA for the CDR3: TGCGCCAGCCATACAGGGGGCGCGGGCAAAAACATTCAGTACTTC. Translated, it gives CASHTGGAGKNIQYF.

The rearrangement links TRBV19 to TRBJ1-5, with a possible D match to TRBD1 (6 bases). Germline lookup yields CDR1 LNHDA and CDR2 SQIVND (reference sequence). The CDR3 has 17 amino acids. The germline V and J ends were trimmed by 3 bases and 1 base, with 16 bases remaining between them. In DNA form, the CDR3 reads TGTGCCAGTAGTATCGAGGGGGGGGCGCGAAGCAATCAGCCCCAGCATTTT. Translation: CASSIEGGARSNQPQHF.

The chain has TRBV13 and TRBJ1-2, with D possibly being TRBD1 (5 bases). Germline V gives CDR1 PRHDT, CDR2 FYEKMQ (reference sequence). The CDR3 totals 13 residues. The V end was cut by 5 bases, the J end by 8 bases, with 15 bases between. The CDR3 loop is CASSRDQRRGYTF. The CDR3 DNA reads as TGTGCCAGCAGCAGGGACCAAAGGAGGGGCTACACCTTC.

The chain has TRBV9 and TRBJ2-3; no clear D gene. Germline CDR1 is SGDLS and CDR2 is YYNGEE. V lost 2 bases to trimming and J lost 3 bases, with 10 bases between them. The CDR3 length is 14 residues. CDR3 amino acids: CASSVGSNTDTQYF. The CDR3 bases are TGTGCCAGCAGCGTTGGCAGCAATACAGATACGCAGTATTTT.

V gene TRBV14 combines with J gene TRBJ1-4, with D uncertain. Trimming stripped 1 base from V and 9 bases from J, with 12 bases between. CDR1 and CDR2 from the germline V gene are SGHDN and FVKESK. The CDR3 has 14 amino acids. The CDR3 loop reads CASSQVGIGKKLFF. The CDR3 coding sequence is TGTGCCAGCAGCCAAGTTGGGATCGGGAAAAAACTGTTTTTT.

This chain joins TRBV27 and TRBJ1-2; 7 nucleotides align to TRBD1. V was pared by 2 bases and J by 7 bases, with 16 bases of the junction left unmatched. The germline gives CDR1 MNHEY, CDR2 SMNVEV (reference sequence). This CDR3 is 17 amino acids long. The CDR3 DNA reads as TGTGCCAGCAGTTTAACGGTACGGCCAGGGGGATTCAGTGGCTACACCTTC. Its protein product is CASSLTVRPGGFSGYTF.

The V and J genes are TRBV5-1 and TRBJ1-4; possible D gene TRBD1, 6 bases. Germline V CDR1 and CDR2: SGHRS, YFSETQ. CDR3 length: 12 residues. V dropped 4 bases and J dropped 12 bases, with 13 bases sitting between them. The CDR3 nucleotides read TGCGCCAGCAGCCGGGGGGCGGGGGAACTGTTTTTT. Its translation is CASSRGAGELFF.

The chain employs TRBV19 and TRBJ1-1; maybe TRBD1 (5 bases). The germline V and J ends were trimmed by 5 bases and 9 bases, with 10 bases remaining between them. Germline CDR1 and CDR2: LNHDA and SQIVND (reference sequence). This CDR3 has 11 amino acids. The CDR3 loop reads CASSLRAQAFF. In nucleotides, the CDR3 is TGTGCCAGTAGTCTCAGGGCACAAGCTTTCTTT.

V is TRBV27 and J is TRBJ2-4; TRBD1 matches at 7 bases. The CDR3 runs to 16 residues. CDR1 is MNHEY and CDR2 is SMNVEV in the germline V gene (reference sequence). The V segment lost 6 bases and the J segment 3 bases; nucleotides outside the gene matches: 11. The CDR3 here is CASSPRQGRGKNIQYF. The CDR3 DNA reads TGTGCCAGCAGCCCTAGACAGGGAAGAGGCAAAAACATTCAGTACTTC.

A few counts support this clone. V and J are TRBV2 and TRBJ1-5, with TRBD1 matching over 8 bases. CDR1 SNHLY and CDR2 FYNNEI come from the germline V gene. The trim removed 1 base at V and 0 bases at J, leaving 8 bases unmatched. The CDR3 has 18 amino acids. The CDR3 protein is CASSEGSGGLTSNQPQHF. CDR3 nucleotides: TGTGCCAGCAGTGAAGGATCAGGGGGCCTTACTAGCAATCAGCCCCAGCATTTT.

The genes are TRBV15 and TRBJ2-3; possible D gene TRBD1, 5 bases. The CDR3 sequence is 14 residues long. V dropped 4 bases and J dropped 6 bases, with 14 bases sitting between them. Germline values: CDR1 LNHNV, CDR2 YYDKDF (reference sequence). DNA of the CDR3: TGTGCCACCAGCACTCACCTTGGGGCGGATACGCAGTATTTT. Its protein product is CATSTHLGADTQYF.

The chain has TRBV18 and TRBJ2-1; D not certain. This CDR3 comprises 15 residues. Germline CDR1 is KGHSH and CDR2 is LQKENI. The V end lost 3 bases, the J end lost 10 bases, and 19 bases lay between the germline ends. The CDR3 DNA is TGTGCCAGCTCACCGGCCATCATCCTCATGCGGGAGCAGTTCTTC. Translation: CASSPAIILMREQFF.

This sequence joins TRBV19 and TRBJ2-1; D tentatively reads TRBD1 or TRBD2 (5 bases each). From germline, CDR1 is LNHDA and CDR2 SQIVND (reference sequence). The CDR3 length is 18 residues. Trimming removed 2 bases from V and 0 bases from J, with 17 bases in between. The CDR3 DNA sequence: TGTGCCAGTAGTATAACCCCGGGGCGCCCTGGCTCCTACAATGAGCAGTTCTTC. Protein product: CASSITPGRPGSYNEQFF.